The clone carrying this TCR beta chain turned up a few times. Its antigen is unknown. These data are taken from a study of T cell repertoires in cytomegalovirus infection. As for the study in general: Epitope selection comprised recently identified HLA-C-restricted CMV epitopes and well-studied HLA-B-restricted CMV epitopes. Indications of both CMV infection and matching HLA type were provided by public TCR beta signatures.

TCRdb reprocessed the reads with MiXCR, giving one entry per CDR3 protein. The repertoire includes tens of thousands of distinct CDR3 sequences, around 28% of them detected once, and 50% to 65% sits in the top ten. CDR3 size: 15 residues. V dropped 4 bases and J dropped 2; count of bases not matched to a gene: 4. Germline V gene data show CDR1 as MNHNS and CDR2 as SASEGT. General study findings and limits: The ex vivo response was dominated by HLA-C-restricted CMV-specific TCR beta clonotypes.

The gene calls are TRBV6-1 and TRBJ1-5, with 8 nucleotides matching TRBD1. This receptor was identified in a human donor in good health (CMV status not recorded). Some clones in this sample may be carry-over from other donors' samples. The source material was CD8+ T cells from cultured PBMCs, sampled from culture after CMV antigen stimulation. The CDR3 region has the DNA TGTGCCAGCAGTGTGACAGGGGAGGGCAATCAGCCCCAGCATTTT. Its protein product is CASSVTGEGNQPQHF.